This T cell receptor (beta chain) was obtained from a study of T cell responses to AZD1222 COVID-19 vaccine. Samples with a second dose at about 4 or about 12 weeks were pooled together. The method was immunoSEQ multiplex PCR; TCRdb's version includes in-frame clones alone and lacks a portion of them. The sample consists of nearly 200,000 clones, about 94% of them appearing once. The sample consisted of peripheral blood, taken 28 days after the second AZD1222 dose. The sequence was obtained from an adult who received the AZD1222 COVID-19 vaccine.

CDR3 DNA sequence: TGTGCCAGCAGCCAACTCCCTGGAGCCAAAAACATTCAGTACTTC. The encoded protein is CASSQLPGAKNIQYF. This chain joins TRBV3-1 (or the pseudogene TRBV3-2) and TRBJ2-4; D is unclear. The germline V gene has CDR1 LGHDT and CDR2 YNNKEL (reference sequence). The CDR3 has 15 residues. V lost 2 bases, J lost 0 bases, and 8 bases lay in between.